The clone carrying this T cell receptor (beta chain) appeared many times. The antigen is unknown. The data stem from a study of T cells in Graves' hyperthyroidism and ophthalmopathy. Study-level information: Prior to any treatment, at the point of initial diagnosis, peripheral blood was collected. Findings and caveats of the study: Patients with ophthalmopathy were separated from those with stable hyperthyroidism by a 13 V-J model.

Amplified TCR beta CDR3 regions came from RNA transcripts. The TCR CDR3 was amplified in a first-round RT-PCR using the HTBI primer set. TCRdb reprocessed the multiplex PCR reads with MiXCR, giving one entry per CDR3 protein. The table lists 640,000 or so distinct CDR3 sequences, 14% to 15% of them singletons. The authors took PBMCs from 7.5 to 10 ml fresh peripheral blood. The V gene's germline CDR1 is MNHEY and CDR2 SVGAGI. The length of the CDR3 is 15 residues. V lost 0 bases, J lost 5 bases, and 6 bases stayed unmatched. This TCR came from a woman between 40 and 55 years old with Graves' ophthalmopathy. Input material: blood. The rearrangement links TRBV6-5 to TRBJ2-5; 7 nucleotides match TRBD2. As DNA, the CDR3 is TGTGCCAGCAGTTACTCGGGCGGGGGTTGGGAGACCCAGTACTTC. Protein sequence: CASSYSGGGWETQYF.